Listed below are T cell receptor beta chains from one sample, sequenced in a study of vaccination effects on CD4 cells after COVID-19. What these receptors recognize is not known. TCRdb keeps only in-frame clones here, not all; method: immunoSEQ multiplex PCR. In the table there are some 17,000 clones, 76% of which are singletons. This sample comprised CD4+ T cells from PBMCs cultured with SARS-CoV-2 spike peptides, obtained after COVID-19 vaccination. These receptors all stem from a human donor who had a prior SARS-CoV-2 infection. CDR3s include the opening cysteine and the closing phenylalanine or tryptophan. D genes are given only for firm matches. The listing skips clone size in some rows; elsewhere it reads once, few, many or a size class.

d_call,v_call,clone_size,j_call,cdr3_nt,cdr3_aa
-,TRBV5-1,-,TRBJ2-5,TGCGCCAGCAGCGTCATTAGCGGTGTGGGGGAGACCCAGTACTTC,CASSVISGVGETQYF
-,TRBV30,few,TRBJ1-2,TGTGCCTGGAGTGTAGGTTCCTCCTATGGCTACACCTTC,CAWSVGSSYGYTF
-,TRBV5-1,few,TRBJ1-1,TGCGCCAGCAGCCTCATACCGGGACCCAACACTGAAGCTTTCTTT,CASSLIPGPNTEAFF
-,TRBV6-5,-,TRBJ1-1,TGTGCCAGCAGACAACAGGGTCGGCCTGAAGCTTTCTTT,CASRQQGRPEAFF
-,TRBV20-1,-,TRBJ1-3,TGCAGTGCTAGTCGCGGGACTGGAAACACCATATATTTT,CSASRGTGNTIYF
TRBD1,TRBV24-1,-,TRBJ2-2,TGTGCCACCAGTGTCCCTCCGGACAGGGAAAGGACCGGGGAGCTGTTTTTT,CATSVPPDRERTGELFF
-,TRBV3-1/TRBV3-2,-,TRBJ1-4,TGTGCCAGCAGCCACGGGGGCGGGAATGAAAAACTGTTTTTT,CASSHGGGNEKLFF
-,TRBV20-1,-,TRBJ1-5,TGCAGTGCTAGTCGTGTGGGTTTAAGCAATCAGCCCCAGCATTTT,CSASRVGLSNQPQHF
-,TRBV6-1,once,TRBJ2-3,TGTGCCAGCAGTGAACAGCGGGGCACAGATACGCAGTATTTT,CASSEQRGTDTQYF
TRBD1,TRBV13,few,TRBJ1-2,TGTGCCAGCAGCTTACGAAGGACAGGGGGCTATGGCTACACCTTC,CASSLRRTGGYGYTF
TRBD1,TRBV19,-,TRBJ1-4,TGTGCCAGTAGTAGACGGGACAGGGGAACTGAAAAACTGTTTTTT,CASSRRDRGTEKLFF
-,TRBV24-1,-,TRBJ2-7,TGTGCCACCAGTGACCTGACGGCCTACGAGCAGTACTTC,CATSDLTAYEQYF
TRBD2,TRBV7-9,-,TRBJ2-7,TGTGCCAGCAGCTTAGGAGGCGGGAGGGCAGTTCGCGAGCAGTACTTC,CASSLGGGRAVREQYF
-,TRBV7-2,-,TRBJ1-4,TGTGCCAGCAGCTTAGTGGGGGGCAGTCTTAATGAAAAACTGTTTTTT,CASSLVGGSLNEKLFF
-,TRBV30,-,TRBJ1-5,TGTGCCTGGAGTGCAGGGCAAGGGGTAAATCAGCCCCAGCATTTT,CAWSAGQGVNQPQHF
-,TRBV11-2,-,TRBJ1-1,TGTGCCAGCAGCCCACGGGGGGGGATAAACACTGAAGCTTTCTTT,CASSPRGGINTEAFF
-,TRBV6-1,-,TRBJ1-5,TGTGCCAGCAGTGTGGTTGGCGGATATAGCAATCAGCCCCAGCATTTT,CASSVVGGYSNQPQHF
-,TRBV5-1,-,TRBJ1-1,TGCGCCAGCAGCTTTATTAGAGGGAACACTGAAGCTTTCTTT,CASSFIRGNTEAFF
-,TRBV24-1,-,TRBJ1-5,TGTGCCACCGGGGGGGAGGGGGGCAATCAGCCCCAGCATTTT,CATGGEGGNQPQHF
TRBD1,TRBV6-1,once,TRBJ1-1,TGTGCCAGCAGTGAATTTGCGACAGGGGGGGTTAACACTGAAGCTTTCTTT,CASSEFATGGVNTEAFF
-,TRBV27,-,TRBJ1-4,TGTGCCAGCGGGAGTCTAGGGGCAACTAATGAAAAACTGTTTTTT,CASGSLGATNEKLFF
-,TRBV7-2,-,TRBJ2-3,TGTGCCAGCAGCCCACAGGTGCGCACAGATACGCAGTATTTT,CASSPQVRTDTQYF
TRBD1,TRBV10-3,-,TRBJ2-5,TGTGCCATCAGTATGGGACAGGGGGCCCTTGAGACCCAGTACTTC,CAISMGQGALETQYF
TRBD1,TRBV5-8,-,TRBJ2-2,TGTGCCAGCAGCTTGAAGGACAGGGATGCCGGGGAGCTGTTTTTT,CASSLKDRDAGELFF
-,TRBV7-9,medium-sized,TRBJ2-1,TGTGCCAGCAGCGTCCCGAGGGGCACGAGCTCCTACAATGAGCAGTTCTTC,CASSVPRGTSSYNEQFF
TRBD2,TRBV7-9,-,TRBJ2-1,TGTGCCAGCAGCCAACTAGCGGGGGACTACAATGAGCAGTTCTTC,CASSQLAGDYNEQFF
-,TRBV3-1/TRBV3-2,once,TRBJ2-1,TGTGCCAGCAGCTCTCGGAGCTCCTACAATGAGCAGTTCTTC,CASSSRSSYNEQFF
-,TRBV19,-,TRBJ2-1,TGTGCCAGTAGTATTCAGGTATCCAACAATGAGCAGTTCTTC,CASSIQVSNNEQFF
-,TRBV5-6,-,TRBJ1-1,TGTGCCAGCAGCTTCGGGTGGGGGACACACACTGAAGCTTTCTTT,CASSFGWGTHTEAFF
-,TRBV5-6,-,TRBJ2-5,TGTGCCAGCAGCTTGCGGGAGACCCAGTACTTC,CASSLRETQYF
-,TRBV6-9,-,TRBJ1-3,TGTGCTGTAGGAAGTGACTCTGGAAACACCATATATTTT,CAVGSDSGNTIYF
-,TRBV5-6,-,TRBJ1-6,TGTGCCAGCAGCTGGGAGCTGGGGGCACCCCTCCACTTT,CASSWELGAPLHF
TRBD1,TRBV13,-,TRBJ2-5,TGTGCCAGCAGCCCAAGGACAGGGAGGGAGACCCAGTACTTC,CASSPRTGRETQYF
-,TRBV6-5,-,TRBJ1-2,TGTGCCAGCAGCCCAAAAGGAGGGGCGGGCTATGGCTACACCTTC,CASSPKGGAGYGYTF
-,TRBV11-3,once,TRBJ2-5,TGTGCCAGCAGCTTAGACAGAGCAGAGACCCAGTACTTC,CASSLDRAETQYF
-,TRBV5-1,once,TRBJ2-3,TGCGCCAGCAGCCGGGACCTGGTGGATACGCAGTATTTT,CASSRDLVDTQYF
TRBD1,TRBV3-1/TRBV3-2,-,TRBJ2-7,TGTGCCAGCAGCCTCCCGGGACAGGACTACGAGCAGTACTTC,CASSLPGQDYEQYF
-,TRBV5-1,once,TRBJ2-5,TGCGCCAGCAGCTCCCAGTTGGCATCGGGGGAGACCCAGTACTTC,CASSSQLASGETQYF
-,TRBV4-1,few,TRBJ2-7,TGCGCCAGCAGCCAAGATCAGGGAATGGTGCAGTACTTC,CASSQDQGMVQYF
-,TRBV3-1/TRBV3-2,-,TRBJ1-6,TGTGCCAGCAGCCTCAGTGGGGACTCACCCCTCCACTTT,CASSLSGDSPLHF
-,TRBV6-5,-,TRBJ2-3,TGTGCCAGCGGCAGGACACGAAATTTCCAGGATACGCAGTATTTT,CASGRTRNFQDTQYF
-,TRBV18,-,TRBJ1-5,TGTGCCAGCTCACCGGGATTTAATCAGCCCCAGCATTTT,CASSPGFNQPQHF
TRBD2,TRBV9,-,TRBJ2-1,TGTGCCAGCAGCGTCTACCTAGCGGGGGGGGCCTACAATGAGCAGTTCTTC,CASSVYLAGGAYNEQFF
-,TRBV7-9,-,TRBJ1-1,TGTGCCAGCAGCTCGCAGGGGTACACTGAAGCTTTCTTT,CASSSQGYTEAFF
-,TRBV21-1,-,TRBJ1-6,TGTGCCAGCAGCAAAGCGGAGGGGGCGAACTCCTATAATTCACCCCTCCACTTT,CASSKAEGANSYNSPLHF
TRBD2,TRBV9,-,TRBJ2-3,TGTGCCAGCAGCCTGCGGGGGGGAGGCACAGATACGCAGTATTTT,CASSLRGGGTDTQYF
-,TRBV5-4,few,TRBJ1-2,TGTGCCAGCAGCTCTGGGACGTCTAACTATGGCTACACCTTC,CASSSGTSNYGYTF
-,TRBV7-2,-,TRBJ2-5,TGTGCCAGCAGCTTAGTGGCAGCACAAGAGACCCAGTACTTC,CASSLVAAQETQYF